Below, 8 T cell receptor beta chains from the same sample are listed, as sequenced in a study of blood T cell repertoires in COVID-19. Generated by immunoSEQ multiplex PCR, the TCRdb table keeps only in-frame clones and is missing some. The sample carries over 200,000 clones, about 76% recorded once. Sequencing was carried out using PBMCs or T cells enriched from blood (not recorded which). Receptor source: a woman aged 50 to 60 with acute COVID-19.

In DNA form, the CDR3 reads TGTGCCAGCTGGAACTTCAGGGGGCCCCTCCACTTT. It codes for CASWNFRGPLHF. The chain employs TRBV3-1 (or the pseudogene TRBV3-2) and TRBJ1-6; TRBD1 matches 7 bases. Germline CDR1 reads LGHDT; CDR2 reads YNNKEL (reference sequence). This CDR3 spans 12 amino acids. Unmatched junction bases numbered 8, after V lost 8 bases and J lost 13 bases.

This chain connects TRBV3-1 (or the pseudogene TRBV3-2) to TRBJ2-3; 11 bases map to TRBD2. Germline V gives CDR1 LGHDT, CDR2 YNNKEL (reference sequence). CDR3 length: 17 residues. V trimming: 1 base; J trimming: 4 bases; junction bases outside the gene matches: 7. The CDR3 here is CASSQVGSGRASDTQYF. In nucleotides, the CDR3 is TGTGCCAGCAGCCAAGTTGGTAGCGGGAGGGCCTCAGATACGCAGTATTTT.

CDR3 nucleotide sequence: TGTGCCAGCAGCTTAGCAACGGGAGGAGGAAATGAGCAGTTCTTC. Translated, it gives CASSLATGGGNEQFF. The chain couples TRBV7-9 to TRBJ2-1; TRBD2 aligns across 7 bases. Germline CDR1 is SEHNR and CDR2 is FQNEAQ (reference sequence). The CDR3 contains 15 residues. Trimming took 0 bases from V and 7 from J; bases not matched to a gene: 6.

The chain uses TRBV28 and TRBJ1-4, with D uncertain. Germline V gives CDR1 MDHEN, CDR2 SYDVKM. Deletions cut 6 bases from V and 8 bases from J, with 16 bases between. The CDR3 has 14 residues. This chain's CDR3 is CASRPIQSKEKLFF. CDR3 nucleotide sequence: TGTGCCAGCAGACCAATACAGAGCAAAGAAAAACTGTTTTTT.

The chain has TRBV19 and TRBJ2-7; D gene uncertain. This CDR3 is built from 14 residues. Looked up from germline, CDR1 is LNHDA and CDR2 is SQIVND (reference sequence). V was cut by 5 bases and J by 6 bases, with 17 bases left in between. In DNA, the CDR3 is TGTGCCAGTAGTTTTCCCTCGGCGGCAAGCGAGCAGTACTTC. Translated: CASSFPSAASEQYF. The complete variable domain, with remaining parts taken from reference TRBV19 and TRBJ2-7, reads DGGITQSPKYLFRKEGQNVTLSCEQNLNHDAMYWYRQDPGQGLRLIYYSQIVNDFQKGDIAEGYSVSREKKESFPLTVTSAQKNPTAFYLCASSFPSAASEQYFGPGTRLTVT.

This clone appeared a single time. The chain carries TRBV11-2 and TRBJ2-1; 12 bases match TRBD2. J was trimmed by 4 bases and V by 2 bases; bases with no gene match: 3. The length of the CDR3 is 16 residues. Germline loops: CDR1 SGHAT, CDR2 FQNNGV. CDR3 protein: CASSLTTSGGYNEQFF. In DNA, the CDR3 is TGTGCCAGCAGCTTAACGACTAGCGGGGGATACAATGAGCAGTTCTTC.

This sequence joins TRBV11-2 and TRBJ1-5, with D unresolved. The CDR3 has 15 amino acids. Germline CDR1 SGHAT, CDR2 FQNNGV. V lost 0 bases, J lost 3 bases, and 9 bases lay in between. The DNA of the CDR3 is TGTGCCAGCAGCTTAGATGAGGAACACAATCAGCCCCAGCATTTT. It yields the protein CASSLDEEHNQPQHF.

The chain employs TRBV19 and TRBJ2-3; 9 bases agree with TRBD1. CDR1 is LNHDA, CDR2 SQIVND, per germline (reference sequence). CDR3 length: 17 residues. V lost 4 bases to trimming and J lost 3 bases; unmatched junction nucleotides: 11. The CDR3: CASSTTPGQGPTDTQYF. Here the CDR3 DNA reads TGTGCCAGTAGTACTACTCCGGGACAGGGCCCGACAGATACGCAGTATTTT.